This T cell receptor (beta chain) stems from a study of T cells in Graves' hyperthyroidism and ophthalmopathy. This CDR3 region has 12 residues. From germline, CDR1 is SGHRS and CDR2 YFSETQ. RNA transcripts served as the template for amplifying TCR beta CDR3 regions. The HTBI primer set served for first-round RT-PCR of the TCR CDR3. MiXCR, run by TCRdb on the multiplex PCR reads, gives a single entry per CDR3 protein. In the table there are about 320,000 distinct CDR3 sequences, 15% to 20% of which are singletons. Each patient was aged 18 to 65 and had newly diagnosed hyperthyroidism of under 2 months' duration. Details on this clonotype: Being one base from a much bigger clone, this may be a read error.

This chain joins TRBV5-1 and TRBJ1-1; possibly TRBD1 for D (6 bases). The sample consisted of blood. The receptor comes from a man aged 25 to 45 with Graves' hyperthyroidism. CDR3 sequence: CASGGGDTEASF. The DNA of the CDR3 is TGCGCCAGCGGCGGTGGGGACACTGAAGCTTCCTTT.